The sequence of this T cell receptor (beta chain) was determined in a study of T cell responses to AZD1222 COVID-19 vaccine. Study-wide findings and caveats: The peak T cell response came first, and repertoires were sampled only after it. Distributed over spike, vaccine-associated CD4 TCRs predominated at 160-218 and 743-854. Clonal diversity was possibly underestimated, and the donors were mostly white British, with more females.

Regarding this clone: What it recognizes is unknown.

The repertoire was sequenced with immunoSEQ multiplex PCR; TCRdb's copy has only in-frame clones and lacks some. The sample has 100,000 to 110,000 clones; 87% are singletons. Unmatched junction bases numbered 9, after V lost 0 bases and J lost 6 bases. CDR1 and CDR2 from the germline V gene are SGHRS and YFSETQ. The CDR3 runs 16 residues. The sequence came from an adult in good health. This sample comprised peripheral blood, obtained on day 0 of AZD1222 vaccination. The rearrangement uses TRBV5-1 and TRBJ1-2; 9 bases map to TRBD1. CDR3 nucleotide sequence: TGCGCCAGCAGCTTGGACAGGGGGCGCGGAATAAATGGCTACACCTTC. Translated, it gives CASSLDRGRGINGYTF.